This is a list of T cell receptor beta chains from one sample in a study of shared clonotypes between healthy human individuals. The table came from immunoSEQ multiplex PCR; TCRdb's copy has only in-frame clones and leaves some out. The repertoire includes roughly 2.2 million clones, around 92% of them detected once, and 0.37% sits in the top ten. Material: naive CD4+ T cells from PBMCs. All receptors come from a young man in good health. Some clones in this sample may be carry-over from other donors' samples. The CDR3 runs from the conserved cysteine through the conserved F or W. Fields, in order: D gene, V gene, J gene, CDR3 protein, CDR3 DNA. The D gene is left open where the match is weak.

NA	TRBV5-8	TRBJ1-1	CASSRAYLEAFF	TGTGCCAGCAGTCGGGCTTACCTTGAAGCTTTCTTT
NA	TRBV5-1	TRBJ2-7	CASSPDRDYFEQYF	TGCGCCAGCAGCCCGGACAGGGACTACTTTGAGCAGTACTTC
TRBD1	TRBV28	TRBJ2-2	CASRPRGPETGELFF	TGTGCCAGCAGACCCAGGGGGCCGGAGACCGGGGAGCTGTTTTTT
NA	TRBV9	TRBJ2-1	CASSPHPVSSYNEQFF	TGTGCCAGCAGCCCCCATCCAGTCAGCTCCTACAATGAGCAGTTCTTC
NA	TRBV28	TRBJ1-1	CASSPPGKAAFF	TGTGCCAGCAGTCCCCCCGGTAAAGCAGCTTTCTTT
NA	TRBV28	TRBJ1-2	CASRPIGQSRYGYTF	TGTGCCAGCAGACCAATTGGACAGAGTCGCTATGGCTACACCTTC
NA	TRBV5-1	TRBJ2-1	CASSSYTASSYNEQFF	TGCGCCAGCAGTTCCTATACAGCGAGCTCCTACAATGAGCAGTTCTTC
NA	TRBV29-1	TRBJ2-5	CSVASGTQETQYF	TGCAGCGTTGCTTCAGGGACCCAAGAGACCCAGTACTTC
NA	TRBV7-9	TRBJ1-1	CASSPSVGDGMNTEAFF	TGTGCCAGCAGCCCCTCCGTAGGGGACGGAATGAACACTGAAGCTTTCTTT
NA	TRBV7-7	TRBJ2-5	CASSQPGTEETQYF	TGTGCCAGCAGCCAGCCCGGGACGGAAGAGACCCAGTACTTC
NA	TRBV28	TRBJ1-5	CASSSGRGGNQPQHF	TGTGCCAGCAGTTCTGGCCGGGGGGGGAATCAGCCCCAGCATTTT